The 10 T cell receptor beta chains below were found in one sample sequenced in a study of regulatory T cells in long-lasting Graves disease listed by TCRdb under 2021. Explained via the paper, the time point label denotes: newly diagnosed GD, antithyroid drugs for less than 3 months. RNA was extracted from PBMCs in TRIzol for both TCR sequencing and RNA sequencing. The method was multiplex PCR. The sequencing machine was an Illumina HiSeq 4000. iRepertoire HTBI primers and Arm-PCR amplification of CDR3 regions were used to construct TCR beta libraries. TCRdb cleaned the public reads at Q25 with fastp, built clones with MiXCR and kept in-frame beta chains. Under each unique CDR3 protein, matching rows form one entry showing the most common genes and DNA. Here the sample has over 350,000 distinct CDR3 sequences; approximately 15% occur a single time. Clones ranked in the top ten supply roughly 15% of the sample.

The same data also went into a second study, on T cells in Graves' hyperthyroidism and ophthalmopathy.

The material was peripheral blood mononuclear cells (PBMCs), obtained at new diagnosis, from a patient treated with antithyroid drugs. The receptors come from a woman aged 45 to 65 with Graves disease. Donor details come from another sample of the same person, matched by shared clones.

This clonotype was picked up many times. V usage is TRBV11-2 and J usage is TRBJ2-2; 8 nucleotides agree with TRBD1. Germline CDR1 reads SGHAT; CDR2 reads FQNNGV. J lost 1 base, V lost 4 bases, and 5 bases had no gene match. CDR3 length: 16 amino acids. CDR3 amino acids: CASSWGTGGNTGELFF. CDR3 DNA: TGTGCCAGCAGCTGGGGGACAGGAGGGAACACCGGGGAGCTGTTTTTT.

This clonotype came up a few times. The CDR3 protein is CSASWQADNQPQHF. CDR3 nucleotides: TGCAGTGCTAGTTGGCAGGCCGACAATCAGCCCCAGCATTTT. This chain joins TRBV20-1 and TRBJ1-5; D is ambiguous. Germline CDR1 reads DFQATT; CDR2 reads SNEGSKA (reference sequence). The CDR3 loop spans 14 amino acids. V gave up 3 bases and J gave up 3 bases, with 12 bases separating them.

Ten or more counts support this clonotype. J is TRBJ1-2 and V is TRBV28; 8 bases align to TRBD1. Germline V gene data show CDR1 as MDHEN and CDR2 as SYDVKM. V was pared by 5 bases and J by 7 bases, with 3 bases of the junction left unmatched. This CDR3 is 12 amino acids long. CDR3 protein: CASSRGTGGYTF. CDR3 bases: TGTGCCAGCAGTCGAGGGACAGGTGGCTACACCTTC.

At least ten counts were recorded for this clonotype. The chain employs TRBV27 and TRBJ2-1; D not certain. V was pared by 5 bases and J by 4 bases, with 9 bases between. This CDR3 is 13 amino acids long. CDR1 and CDR2 from the germline V gene are MNHEY and SMNVEV (reference sequence). The CDR3 sequence: CASSIGPYNEQFF. The DNA of the CDR3 is TGTGCCAGCAGTATCGGCCCGTACAATGAGCAGTTCTTC.

This clonotype was seen many times. The chain combines TRBV9 with TRBJ1-1; D uncertain. CDR1 is SGDLS and CDR2 is YYNGEE in the germline V gene. This CDR3 contains 19 residues. Between the trimmed V and J ends, which lost 0 bases and 1 base, there was a span of 22 bases. The CDR3 bases are TGTGCCAGCAGCGTAGTTCGTAGGTCTTTCAAGGGAGGGAACACTGAAGCTTTCTTT. Translation gives CASSVVRRSFKGGNTEAFF.

Ten or more counts support this clonotype. This CDR3 reads CASSLTGGFEKLFF. The DNA of the CDR3 is TGTGCCAGCAGTTTGACAGGGGGCTTCGAAAAACTGTTTTTT. The chain combines TRBV6-2 or TRBV6-3 with TRBJ1-4; 10 positions agree with TRBD1. The CDR3 loop spans 14 amino acids. Germline V gives CDR1 MNHEY, CDR2 SVGEGT. V dropped 4 bases and J dropped 8; count of bases not matched to a gene: 4.

This clonotype was counted at least ten times. This chain joins TRBV20-1 and TRBJ2-2, with D tentatively TRBD2 (6 bases). CDR1 and CDR2 from the germline V gene are DFQATT and SNEGSKA (reference sequence). The germline V and J ends were trimmed by 5 bases and 9 bases, with 19 bases remaining between them. The CDR3 runs to 14 residues. CDR3 sequence (DNA): TGCAGTGCTTCCCCGGGACTTCTGATTAGGGAGCTGTTTTTT. This codes for CSASPGLLIRELFF.

This clonotype was picked up many times. The CDR3 here is CASSFPQGTPTENNSPLHF. The CDR3, as DNA: TGTGCCAGCAGTTTCCCACAGGGAACCCCTACAGAGAATAATTCACCCCTCCACTTT. The chain couples TRBV28 to TRBJ1-6; a possible D gene is TRBD1 (6 bases). The length of the CDR3 is 19 residues. Trimming took 3 bases from V and 5 from J, leaving 23 bases between them. The germline gives CDR1 MDHEN, CDR2 SYDVKM.

This clonotype has just one count. A much more abundant neighbour one base away suggests this may be a read error. The chain recombines TRBV3-1 with TRBJ2-1; D call uncertain. Germline V CDR1 and CDR2: LGHDT, YNNKEL (reference sequence). The CDR3 has 15 residues. The CDR3 nucleotides are TGTGCCAGCAGCCAAGCGCAGTCGAGAACCAATAAGCAGTTCTTC. This encodes CASSQAQSRTNKQFF.

This clonotype was counted a few times. This chain joins TRBV20-1 and TRBJ2-7; D possibly uses TRBD1 or TRBD2 (5 bases each). The germline V gene has CDR1 DFQATT and CDR2 SNEGSKA (reference sequence). The CDR3 totals 13 residues. With 7 bases removed from V and 7 bases from J, the gap between germline ends came to 20 bases. The CDR3 loop is CSGGPDSAREQYF. CDR3 bases: TGCAGTGGCGGGCCTGACAGTGCCCGGGAGCAGTACTTC.